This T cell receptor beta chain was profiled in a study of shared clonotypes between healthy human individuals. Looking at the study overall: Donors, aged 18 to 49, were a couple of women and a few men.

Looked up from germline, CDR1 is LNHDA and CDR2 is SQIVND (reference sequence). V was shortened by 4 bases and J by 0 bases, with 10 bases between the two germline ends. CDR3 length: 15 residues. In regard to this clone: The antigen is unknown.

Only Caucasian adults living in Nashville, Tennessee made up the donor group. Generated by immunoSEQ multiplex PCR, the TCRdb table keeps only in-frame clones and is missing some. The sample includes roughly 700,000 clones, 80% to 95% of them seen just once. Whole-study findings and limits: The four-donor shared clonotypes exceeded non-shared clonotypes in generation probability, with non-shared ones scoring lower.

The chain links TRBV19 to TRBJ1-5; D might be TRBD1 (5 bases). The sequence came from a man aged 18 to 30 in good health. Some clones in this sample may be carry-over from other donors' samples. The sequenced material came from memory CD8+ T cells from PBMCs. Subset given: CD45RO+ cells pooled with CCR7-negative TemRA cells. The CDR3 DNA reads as TGTGCCAGTAGTACCACAGGAGTTAGCAATCAGCCCCAGCATTTT. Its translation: CASSTTGVSNQPQHF. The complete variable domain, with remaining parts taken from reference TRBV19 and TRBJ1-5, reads DGGITQSPKYLFRKEGQNVTLSCEQNLNHDAMYWYRQDPGQGLRLIYYSQIVNDFQKGDIAEGYSVSREKKESFPLTVTSAQKNPTAFYLCASSTTGVSNQPQHFGDGTRLSIL.